These T cell receptor beta chains were read from a single sample in a study of vaccination and CD4 T cells after COVID-19. TCRdb itself ran the PCR reads through MiXCR, one entry per CDR3 protein. Here the sample spans roughly 23,000 distinct CDR3 sequences, 35% to 45% being singletons. No cognate antigen is known for these TCRs. The sample here was CD4+ T cells from blood, cultured in vitro, taken about 7 months after SARS-CoV-2 vaccination. Source of these receptors: a human donor who had recovered from COVID-19. The CDR3 runs from the conserved cysteine through the conserved F or W. A D gene is named only where the DNA matches it firmly. The size field is filled for only some rows; it gives once, few, many or a size class.

V gene: TRBV5-1; D gene: TRBD1; clone size: NA; J gene: TRBJ2-7; CDR3 protein: CASSGGTGGGEQYF; CDR3 DNA: TGCGCCAGCAGCGGAGGGACAGGGGGCGGCGAGCAGTACTTC
V gene: TRBV7-9; D gene: TRBD2; clone size: NA; J gene: TRBJ2-7; CDR3 protein: CASSLVYLGTSIGGSDEQYF; CDR3 DNA: TGTGCCAGCAGCTTAGTATATTTGGGGACTAGCATTGGGGGATCGGACGAGCAGTACTTC
V gene: TRBV20-1; D gene: NA; clone size: NA; J gene: TRBJ2-2; CDR3 protein: CSATGTSNTGELFF; CDR3 DNA: TGCAGTGCAACCGGGACATCGAACACCGGGGAGCTGTTTTTT
V gene: TRBV6-1; D gene: NA; clone size: NA; J gene: TRBJ2-3; CDR3 protein: CASIRERTDTQYF; CDR3 DNA: TGTGCCAGCATACGGGAGCGCACAGATACGCAGTATTTT
V gene: TRBV27; D gene: NA; clone size: few; J gene: TRBJ2-1; CDR3 protein: CASSTGAYNEQFF; CDR3 DNA: TGTGCCAGCAGCACGGGGGCCTACAATGAGCAGTTCTTC
V gene: TRBV5-1; D gene: TRBD1; clone size: NA; J gene: TRBJ1-2; CDR3 protein: CASSGDRGLDYGYTF; CDR3 DNA: TGCGCCAGCAGCGGCGACAGGGGGCTTGACTATGGCTACACCTTC
V gene: TRBV28; D gene: NA; clone size: NA; J gene: TRBJ2-7; CDR3 protein: CASSPTMGGAYEQYF; CDR3 DNA: TGTGCCAGCAGTCCGACCATGGGGGGAGCCTACGAGCAGTACTTC
V gene: TRBV20-1; D gene: NA; clone size: NA; J gene: TRBJ1-6; CDR3 protein: CSPGGGKTYNSPLHF; CDR3 DNA: TGCAGTCCCGGGGGGGGGAAGACCTATAATTCACCCCTCCACTTT
V gene: TRBV6-1; D gene: TRBD2; clone size: few; J gene: TRBJ2-7; CDR3 protein: CASSEASGSSYEQYF; CDR3 DNA: TGTGCCAGCAGTGAAGCTAGCGGGAGCTCCTACGAGCAGTACTTC
V gene: TRBV6-1; D gene: TRBD1; clone size: few; J gene: TRBJ2-5; CDR3 protein: CASSRSGQGGETQYF; CDR3 DNA: TGTGCCAGCAGCCGATCCGGACAGGGGGGAGAGACCCAGTACTTC
V gene: TRBV20-1; D gene: NA; clone size: NA; J gene: TRBJ2-7; CDR3 protein: CSAPGEPAYEQYF; CDR3 DNA: TGCAGTGCTCCGGGAGAACCGGCCTACGAGCAGTACTTC
V gene: TRBV6-1; D gene: TRBD1; clone size: once; J gene: TRBJ1-2; CDR3 protein: CASSPSTGGGRYGYTF; CDR3 DNA: TGTGCCAGCAGTCCGTCGACAGGGGGGGGAAGGTATGGCTACACCTTC
V gene: TRBV20-1; D gene: NA; clone size: NA; J gene: TRBJ2-3; CDR3 protein: CSAFPQPRQDTQYF; CDR3 DNA: TGCAGTGCTTTTCCACAGCCCAGACAAGATACGCAGTATTTT
V gene: TRBV20-1; D gene: TRBD1; clone size: few; J gene: TRBJ2-3; CDR3 protein: CSARDPPGQGADTQYF; CDR3 DNA: TGCAGTGCTAGAGACCCCCCGGGACAGGGGGCAGATACGCAGTATTTT
V gene: TRBV11-1; D gene: NA; clone size: few; J gene: TRBJ2-5; CDR3 protein: CASSLGRDKETQYF; CDR3 DNA: TGTGCCAGCAGCTTAGGGAGGGACAAAGAGACCCAGTACTTC
V gene: TRBV6-1; D gene: TRBD1; clone size: NA; J gene: TRBJ1-5; CDR3 protein: CASRLGQEVRNQPQHF; CDR3 DNA: TGTGCCAGCAGGCTGGGACAGGAGGTTCGCAATCAGCCCCAGCATTTT
V gene: TRBV7-9; D gene: NA; clone size: NA; J gene: TRBJ1-5; CDR3 protein: CASSLTNQPQHF; CDR3 DNA: TGTGCCAGCAGCTTAACGAATCAGCCCCAGCATTTT
V gene: TRBV25-1; D gene: NA; clone size: NA; J gene: TRBJ2-3; CDR3 protein: CASSEQGSADTQYF; CDR3 DNA: TGTGCCAGCAGTGAGCAGGGTTCGGCAGATACGCAGTATTTT
V gene: TRBV29-1; D gene: NA; clone size: NA; J gene: TRBJ2-5; CDR3 protein: CSVELGQKETQYF; CDR3 DNA: TGCAGCGTTGAATTAGGACAGAAAGAGACCCAGTACTTC
V gene: TRBV15; D gene: NA; clone size: few; J gene: TRBJ1-5; CDR3 protein: CATSRGGVEYSNQPQHF; CDR3 DNA: TGTGCCACCAGCAGAGGAGGGGTAGAGTATAGCAATCAGCCCCAGCATTTT
V gene: TRBV20-1; D gene: NA; clone size: few; J gene: TRBJ2-1; CDR3 protein: CSAPGGQMFNEQFF; CDR3 DNA: TGCAGTGCCCCTGGGGGTCAAATGTTCAATGAGCAGTTCTTC
V gene: TRBV6-5; D gene: NA; clone size: few; J gene: TRBJ2-3; CDR3 protein: CASSYSGGVDTQYF; CDR3 DNA: TGTGCCAGCAGTTACTCAGGGGGGGTGGATACGCAGTATTTT
V gene: TRBV28; D gene: NA; clone size: NA; J gene: TRBJ1-5; CDR3 protein: CASSFARGGNQPQHF; CDR3 DNA: TGTGCCAGCAGTTTCGCCAGGGGAGGGAATCAGCCCCAGCATTTT
V gene: TRBV7-9; D gene: TRBD1; clone size: NA; J gene: TRBJ1-2; CDR3 protein: CASTPLQGANYGYTF; CDR3 DNA: TGTGCCAGCACCCCTCTACAGGGGGCTAACTATGGCTACACCTTC
V gene: TRBV6-5; D gene: NA; clone size: few; J gene: TRBJ2-7; CDR3 protein: CASSLSIVNYEQYF; CDR3 DNA: TGTGCCAGCAGTTTATCAATTGTCAACTACGAGCAGTACTTC
V gene: TRBV20-1; D gene: NA; clone size: NA; J gene: TRBJ2-3; CDR3 protein: CSARGGRSGATDTQYF; CDR3 DNA: TGCAGTGCTAGAGGGGGGCGTAGCGGAGCCACAGATACGCAGTATTTT
V gene: TRBV5-6; D gene: NA; clone size: NA; J gene: TRBJ2-1; CDR3 protein: CASRNGRGYLTYNEQFF; CDR3 DNA: TGTGCCAGCAGGAATGGGCGGGGCTACTTAACCTACAATGAGCAGTTCTTC
V gene: TRBV6-1; D gene: NA; clone size: few; J gene: TRBJ1-2; CDR3 protein: CASRGDVPNYGYTF; CDR3 DNA: TGTGCCAGCAGGGGGGACGTTCCTAACTATGGCTACACCTTC
V gene: TRBV20-1; D gene: NA; clone size: NA; J gene: TRBJ2-5; CDR3 protein: CSATPSGARETQYF; CDR3 DNA: TGCAGTGCTACCCCCTCGGGTGCTCGGGAGACCCAGTACTTC
V gene: TRBV2; D gene: NA; clone size: NA; J gene: TRBJ1-1; CDR3 protein: CASSGGHPTQAEAFF; CDR3 DNA: TGTGCCAGCAGTGGTGGTCACCCGACGCAGGCTGAAGCTTTCTTT
V gene: TRBV7-3; D gene: NA; clone size: few; J gene: TRBJ1-5; CDR3 protein: CASSLTGQGGQPQHF; CDR3 DNA: TGTGCCAGCAGCTTAACGGGGCAGGGAGGTCAGCCCCAGCATTTT
V gene: TRBV6-1; D gene: NA; clone size: few; J gene: TRBJ1-5; CDR3 protein: CASSPPHPNHSNQPQHF; CDR3 DNA: TGTGCCAGCAGCCCTCCTCATCCTAATCATAGCAATCAGCCCCAGCATTTT
V gene: TRBV7-9; D gene: NA; clone size: NA; J gene: TRBJ2-3; CDR3 protein: CASSQGGAGDTQYF; CDR3 DNA: TGTGCCAGCAGCCAAGGGGGGGCTGGCGATACGCAGTATTTT
V gene: TRBV20-1; D gene: TRBD2; clone size: NA; J gene: TRBJ2-2; CDR3 protein: CSAKGLAGGDTGELFF; CDR3 DNA: TGCAGTGCTAAGGGACTAGCGGGAGGGGATACCGGGGAGCTGTTTTTT
V gene: TRBV20-1; D gene: TRBD1; clone size: medium-sized; J gene: TRBJ1-6; CDR3 protein: CSASERGTAFNSPLHF; CDR3 DNA: TGCAGTGCTAGCGAGCGGGGGACAGCATTTAATTCACCCCTCCACTTT
V gene: TRBV20-1; D gene: NA; clone size: NA; J gene: TRBJ2-1; CDR3 protein: CSAISPFSGYNEQFF; CDR3 DNA: TGCAGTGCTATCTCTCCTTTTTCGGGCTACAATGAGCAGTTCTTC
V gene: TRBV28; D gene: TRBD1; clone size: NA; J gene: TRBJ2-3; CDR3 protein: CASARGLSTDTQYF; CDR3 DNA: TGTGCCAGCGCGAGGGGGCTAAGCACAGATACGCAGTATTTT
V gene: TRBV7-2; D gene: TRBD2; clone size: NA; J gene: TRBJ2-3; CDR3 protein: CASSPPPRLGGSTQYF; CDR3 DNA: TGTGCCAGCAGCCCCCCCCCGCGGCTCGGGGGGAGTACGCAGTATTTT
V gene: TRBV24-1; D gene: TRBD1; clone size: NA; J gene: TRBJ2-3; CDR3 protein: CATSDPRPGQESTDTQYF; CDR3 DNA: TGTGCCACCAGTGACCCTCGCCCGGGACAGGAGAGCACAGATACGCAGTATTTT
V gene: TRBV20-1; D gene: NA; clone size: few; J gene: TRBJ1-5; CDR3 protein: CSASSLRNQPQHF; CDR3 DNA: TGCAGTGCTAGTAGCTTGCGTAATCAGCCCCAGCATTTT
V gene: TRBV19; D gene: TRBD1; clone size: few; J gene: TRBJ2-1; CDR3 protein: CASRRQGSGNEQFF; CDR3 DNA: TGTGCCAGTAGGCGACAGGGGTCAGGTAATGAGCAGTTCTTC
V gene: TRBV20-1; D gene: TRBD2; clone size: few; J gene: TRBJ2-1; CDR3 protein: CSAVPLAGYYNEQFF; CDR3 DNA: TGCAGTGCTGTTCCCTTAGCGGGATACTACAATGAGCAGTTCTTC
V gene: TRBV10-3; D gene: NA; clone size: few; J gene: TRBJ2-5; CDR3 protein: CATRTDQETQYF; CDR3 DNA: TGTGCCACCCGGACAGACCAAGAGACCCAGTACTTC
V gene: TRBV28; D gene: NA; clone size: NA; J gene: TRBJ2-3; CDR3 protein: CASRKDTQYF; CDR3 DNA: TGTGCCAGCCGCAAAGATACGCAGTATTTT
V gene: TRBV7-9; D gene: NA; clone size: few; J gene: TRBJ2-1; CDR3 protein: CASRPPGTLVDNEQFF; CDR3 DNA: TGTGCCAGCAGACCCCCTGGGACCCTGGTAGACAATGAGCAGTTCTTC
V gene: TRBV6-1; D gene: NA; clone size: few; J gene: TRBJ1-5; CDR3 protein: CASSALLKGRNQPQHF; CDR3 DNA: TGTGCCAGCAGTGCCCTTTTGAAGGGGAGAAATCAGCCCCAGCATTTT
V gene: TRBV28; D gene: NA; clone size: NA; J gene: TRBJ1-5; CDR3 protein: CASRSTGLGSNQPQHF; CDR3 DNA: TGTGCCAGCAGATCTACAGGGTTAGGGAGCAATCAGCCCCAGCATTTT
V gene: TRBV24-1; D gene: NA; clone size: large; J gene: TRBJ1-5; CDR3 protein: CATSDFTDQPQHF; CDR3 DNA: TGTGCCACCAGTGATTTTACGGATCAGCCCCAGCATTTT
V gene: TRBV24-1; D gene: TRBD1; clone size: NA; J gene: TRBJ2-5; CDR3 protein: CATSDQDRGGMQTQYF; CDR3 DNA: TGTGCCACCAGTGACCAAGACAGGGGTGGAATGCAGACCCAGTACTTC
V gene: TRBV20-1; D gene: TRBD2; clone size: NA; J gene: TRBJ2-3; CDR3 protein: CSASPAGVTDTQYF; CDR3 DNA: TGCAGTGCTAGTCCGGCGGGAGTGACAGATACGCAGTATTTT
V gene: TRBV28; D gene: NA; clone size: NA; J gene: TRBJ2-6; CDR3 protein: CASSLELGGLGANVLTF; CDR3 DNA: TGTGCCAGCAGTTTAGAACTGGGGGGGCTCGGGGCCAACGTCCTGACTTTC
V gene: TRBV6-1; D gene: NA; clone size: few; J gene: TRBJ2-3; CDR3 protein: CASRGITGRGTDTQYF; CDR3 DNA: TGTGCCAGCAGGGGAATAACAGGGAGGGGGACAGATACGCAGTATTTT